This T cell receptor (beta chain) was identified in a study of graft-versus-host responses after intestinal transplantation. Study-wide findings and caveats: Early HvG declines after transplant were associated with peak circulating GvH clone levels.

The length of the CDR3 is 12 residues. Germline loops: CDR1 SNHLY, CDR2 FYNNEI. V lost 6 bases, J lost 4 bases, and 9 bases lay in between. This clone was observed a handful of times. No antigen is known for it. Profiled with immunoSEQ multiplex PCR; TCRdb holds only in-frame clones, not every one. The repertoire includes about 97,000 clones, around 90% of them detected once, and roughly a sixth sits in the top ten. The sample consisted of PBMCs, taken approximately 420 days after intestinal transplant. The clonotype originates from a human patient who received an intestinal transplant, so some T cells may come from the graft donor. The chain has TRBV2 and TRBJ1-2; D ambiguous. CDR3 in amino acids: CASREFFYGYTF. Here the CDR3 DNA reads TGTGCCAGCAGGGAGTTCTTCTATGGCTACACCTTC.